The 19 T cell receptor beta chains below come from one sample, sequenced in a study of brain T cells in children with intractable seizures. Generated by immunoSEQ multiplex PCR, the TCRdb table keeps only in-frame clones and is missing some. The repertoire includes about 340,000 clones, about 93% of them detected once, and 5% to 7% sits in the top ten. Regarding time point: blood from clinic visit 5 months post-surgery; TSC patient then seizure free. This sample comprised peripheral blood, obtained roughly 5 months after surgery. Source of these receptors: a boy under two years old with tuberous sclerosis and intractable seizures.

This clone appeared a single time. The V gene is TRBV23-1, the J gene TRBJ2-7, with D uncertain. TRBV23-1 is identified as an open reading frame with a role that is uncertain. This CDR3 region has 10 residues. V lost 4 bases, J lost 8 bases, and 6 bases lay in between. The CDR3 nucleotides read TGCGCCAGCAGTCCATCAAAGCAGTACTTC. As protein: CASSPSKQYF.

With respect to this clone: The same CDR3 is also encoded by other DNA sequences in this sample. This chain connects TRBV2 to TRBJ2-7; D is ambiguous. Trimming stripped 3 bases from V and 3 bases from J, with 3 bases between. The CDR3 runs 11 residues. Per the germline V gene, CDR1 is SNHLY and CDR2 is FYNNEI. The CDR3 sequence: CASSEFYEQYF. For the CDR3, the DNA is TGTGCCAGCAGTGAGTTCTACGAGCAGTACTTC.

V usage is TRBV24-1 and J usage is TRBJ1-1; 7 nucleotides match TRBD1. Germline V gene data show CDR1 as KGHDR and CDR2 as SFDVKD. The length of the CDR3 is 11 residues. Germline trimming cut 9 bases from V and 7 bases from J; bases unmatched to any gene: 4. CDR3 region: CATRQGDEAFF. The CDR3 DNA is TGTGCCACCCGCCAGGGGGATGAAGCTTTCTTT.

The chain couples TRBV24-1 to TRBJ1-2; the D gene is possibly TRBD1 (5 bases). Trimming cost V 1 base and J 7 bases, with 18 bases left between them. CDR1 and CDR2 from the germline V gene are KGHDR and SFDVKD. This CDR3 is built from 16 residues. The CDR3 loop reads CATSDLSPDSGGGYTF. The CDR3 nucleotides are TGTGCCACCAGTGATTTAAGCCCCGACAGTGGAGGTGGCTACACCTTC.

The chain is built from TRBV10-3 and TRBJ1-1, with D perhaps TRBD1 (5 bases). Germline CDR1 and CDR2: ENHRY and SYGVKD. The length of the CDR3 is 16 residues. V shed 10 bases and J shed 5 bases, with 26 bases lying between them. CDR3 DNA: TGTGCCACCGCCCCGACAGACGCGAAGGGATATACTGAAGCTTTCTTT. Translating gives CATAPTDAKGYTEAFF.

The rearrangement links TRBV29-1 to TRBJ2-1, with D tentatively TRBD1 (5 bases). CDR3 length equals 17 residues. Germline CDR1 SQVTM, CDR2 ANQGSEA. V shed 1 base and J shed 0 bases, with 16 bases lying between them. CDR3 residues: CSVEGGNSRSSYNEQFF. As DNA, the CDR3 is TGCAGCGTTGAAGGGGGCAATTCTAGGAGCTCCTACAATGAGCAGTTCTTC.

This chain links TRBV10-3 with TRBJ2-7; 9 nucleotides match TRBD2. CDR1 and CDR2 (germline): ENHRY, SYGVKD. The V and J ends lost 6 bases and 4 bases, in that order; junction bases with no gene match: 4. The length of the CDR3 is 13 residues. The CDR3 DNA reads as TGTGCCATCAGGGGGACTAGCAGTTACGAGCAGTACTTC. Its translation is CAIRGTSSYEQYF.

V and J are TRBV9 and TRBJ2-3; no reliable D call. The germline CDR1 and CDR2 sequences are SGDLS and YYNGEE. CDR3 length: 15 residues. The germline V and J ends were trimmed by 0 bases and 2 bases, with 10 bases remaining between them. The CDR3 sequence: CASSVVGSDTDTQYF. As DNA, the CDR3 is TGTGCCAGCAGCGTAGTAGGATCGGACACAGATACGCAGTATTTT.

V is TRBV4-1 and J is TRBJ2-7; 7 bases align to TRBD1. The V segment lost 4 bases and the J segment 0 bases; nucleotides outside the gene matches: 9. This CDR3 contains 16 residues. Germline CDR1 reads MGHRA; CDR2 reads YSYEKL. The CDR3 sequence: CASSLQDRQISYEQYF. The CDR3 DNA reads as TGCGCCAGCAGCCTTCAGGACAGGCAGATCTCCTACGAGCAGTACTTC.

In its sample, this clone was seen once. CDR3 loop: CASSPPGGPEQFF. CDR3 nucleotide sequence: TGTGCCAGCAGCCCACCCGGCGGCCCTGAGCAGTTCTTC. The chain has TRBV7-9 and TRBJ2-1; D gene uncertain. V lost 5 bases and J 9 bases, leaving 14 bases between the germline ends. There are 13 residues in the CDR3. Looked up from germline, CDR1 is SEHNR and CDR2 is FQNEAQ (reference sequence).

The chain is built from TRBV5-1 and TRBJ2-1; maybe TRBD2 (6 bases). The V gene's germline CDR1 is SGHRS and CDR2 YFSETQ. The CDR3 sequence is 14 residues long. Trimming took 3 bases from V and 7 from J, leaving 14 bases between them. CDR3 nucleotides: TGCGCCAGCAGCTCGTCCGGGGGTCAGAATGAGCAGTTCTTC. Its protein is CASSSSGGQNEQFF. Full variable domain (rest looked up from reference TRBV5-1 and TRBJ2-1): KAGVTQTPRYLIKTRGQQVTLSCSPISGHRSVSWYQQTPGQGLQFLFEYFSETQRNKGNFPGRFSGRQFSNSRSEMNVSTLELGDSALYLCASSSSGGQNEQFFGPGTRLTVL.

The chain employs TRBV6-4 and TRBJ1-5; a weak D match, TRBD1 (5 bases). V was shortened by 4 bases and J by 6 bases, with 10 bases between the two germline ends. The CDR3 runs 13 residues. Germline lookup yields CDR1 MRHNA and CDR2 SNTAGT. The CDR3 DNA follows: TGTGCCAGCAGTGTGGGGCTGGGTCAGCCCCAGCATTTT. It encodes CASSVGLGQPQHF.

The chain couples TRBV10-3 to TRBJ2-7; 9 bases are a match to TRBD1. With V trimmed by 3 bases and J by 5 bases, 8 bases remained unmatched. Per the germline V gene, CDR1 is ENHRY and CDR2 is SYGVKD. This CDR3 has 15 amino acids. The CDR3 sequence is CAISDPTGGSDEQYF. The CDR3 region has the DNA TGTGCCATCAGTGACCCGACAGGGGGTTCCGACGAGCAGTACTTC.

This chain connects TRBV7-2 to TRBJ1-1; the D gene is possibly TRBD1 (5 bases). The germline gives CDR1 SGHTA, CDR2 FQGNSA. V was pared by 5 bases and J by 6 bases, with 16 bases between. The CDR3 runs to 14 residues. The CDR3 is CASSLGVEMAEAFF. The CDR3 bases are TGTGCCAGCAGCCTAGGGGTGGAGATGGCTGAAGCTTTCTTT.

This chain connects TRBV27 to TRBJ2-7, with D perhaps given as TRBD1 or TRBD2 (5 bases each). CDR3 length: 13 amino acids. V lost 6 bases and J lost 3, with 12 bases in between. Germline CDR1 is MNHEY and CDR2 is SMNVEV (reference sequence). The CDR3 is CASSPWDGYEQYF. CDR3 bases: TGTGCCAGCAGCCCGTGGGACGGCTACGAGCAGTACTTC.

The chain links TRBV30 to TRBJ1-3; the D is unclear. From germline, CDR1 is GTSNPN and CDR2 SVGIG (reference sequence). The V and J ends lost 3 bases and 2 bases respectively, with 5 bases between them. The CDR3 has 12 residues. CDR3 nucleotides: TGTGCCTGGAGGTTACCTGGAAACACCATATATTTT. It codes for CAWRLPGNTIYF.

The CDR3 protein is CASSPGGGGYTF. The CDR3 DNA reads as TGTGCCAGCAGCCCCGGTGGGGGAGGCTACACCTTC. The chain joins TRBV28 to TRBJ1-2; a weak D match, TRBD1 (5 bases). The CDR3 has 12 amino acids. V was clipped by 6 bases and J by 8 bases, with 13 bases between them. Looked up from germline, CDR1 is MDHEN and CDR2 is SYDVKM.

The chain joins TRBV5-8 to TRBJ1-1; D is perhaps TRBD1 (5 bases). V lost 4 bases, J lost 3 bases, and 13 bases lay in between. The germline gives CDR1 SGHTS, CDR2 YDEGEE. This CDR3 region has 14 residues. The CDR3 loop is CASSVSGLDTEAFF. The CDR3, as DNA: TGTGCCAGCAGCGTGTCAGGGTTGGACACTGAAGCTTTCTTT.

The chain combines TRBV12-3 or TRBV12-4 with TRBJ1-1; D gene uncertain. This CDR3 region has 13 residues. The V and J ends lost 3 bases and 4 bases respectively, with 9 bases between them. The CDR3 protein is CASSFVPATEAFF. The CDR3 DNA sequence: TGTGCCAGCAGTTTTGTCCCGGCCACTGAAGCTTTCTTT.